These 24 T cell receptor beta chains came from one sample sequenced in a study of T cell repertoires in cytomegalovirus infection. For these receptors, no antigen is known. Each CDR3 protein is one row after TCRdb ran MiXCR on the reads. The sample contains around 900,000 distinct CDR3 sequences, about a third of which appear only once. The specimen comprised cultured CD8+ T cells from PBMCs, sampled from culture after CMV antigen stimulation. These receptors all come from a human donor in good health (CMV status not recorded). Some clones in this sample may be carry-over from other donors' samples.

The chain uses TRBV4-1 and TRBJ1-5; perhaps TRBD1 as D (5 bases). The germline CDR1 and CDR2 sequences are MGHRA and YSYEKL. The V end lost 1 base, the J end lost 7 bases, and 17 bases lay between the germline ends. CDR3 length: 16 amino acids. DNA of the CDR3: TGCGCCAGCAGCCAAGGGGCAGGGCGAATTAAGCAGCCCCAGCATTTT. Amino acid sequence: CASSQGAGRIKQPQHF.

Only a few counts were recorded for this clonotype. The rearrangement links TRBV5-8 to TRBJ2-7, with D hard to call. V shed 2 bases and J shed 5 bases, with 8 bases lying between them. The germline gives CDR1 SGHTS, CDR2 YDEGEE. The CDR3 runs to 12 residues. CDR3 sequence: CASSFRIDEQYV. CDR3 nucleotides: TGTGCCAGCAGCTTCCGGATCGACGAGCAGTACGTC.

This chain uses TRBV6-1 with TRBJ2-1; a possible D gene is TRBD1 (5 bases). Per germline, CDR1 MNHNS and CDR2 SASEGT. Trimming cost V 6 bases and J 10 bases, with 16 bases left between them. The CDR3 has 13 residues. The CDR3 DNA reads TGTGCCAGCAGGTCCCTAGGGGCCCACGAGCAGTTCTTC. Its translation is CASRSLGAHEQFF.

This clonotype was counted between two and nine times. The genes are TRBV10-2 and TRBJ2-5, with 10 positions matching TRBD2. CDR3 length: 17 residues. Germline-derived CDR1 and CDR2 are WSHSY and SAAADI. J gave up 5 bases and V 3 bases, and 12 bases lay outside the gene matches. CDR3 nucleotides: TGCGCCAGCAGTGACTCGCTAGCGGGGGCCCCCCGGGAGACCCAGTACTTC. It translates to CASSDSLAGAPRETQYF.

In its sample, this clonotype was seen a few times. This chain connects TRBV7-6 to TRBJ2-1, with 7 bases identical to TRBD2. Looked up from germline, CDR1 is SGHVS and CDR2 is FNYEAQ. This CDR3 comprises 17 residues. J gave up 0 bases and V 2 bases, and 7 bases lay outside the gene matches. CDR3 amino acids: CASSLLSGLSSYNEQFF. The CDR3 DNA reads as TGTGCCAGCAGCTTACTTAGCGGGCTTAGCTCCTACAATGAGCAGTTCTTC. Filled out from reference TRBV7-6 and TRBJ2-1, the complete variable domain reads GAGVSQSPRYKVTKRGQDVALRCDPISGHVSLYWYRQALGQGPEFLTYFNYEAQQDKSGLPNDRFSAERPEGSISTLTIQRTEQRDSAMYRCASSLLSGLSSYNEQFFGPGTRLTVL.

The V and J genes are TRBV4-2 and TRBJ2-1; 13 bases align to TRBD2. The germline V gene encodes CDR1 LGHNA and CDR2 YNFKEQ. This CDR3 comprises 20 residues. After removal of 4 bases from V and 0 bases from J, the junction contained 12 bases not matched to a gene. CDR3 in amino acids: CASSPRHGLAGDSSYNEQFF. The CDR3 DNA is TGTGCCAGCAGCCCCCGACACGGACTAGCGGGAGATAGCTCCTACAATGAGCAGTTCTTC.

The CDR3 region has the DNA TGTGCCAGCAGTCAATTGGACAGGGCGCTCGAAGCTTTCTTT. Its protein is CASSQLDRALEAFF. J is TRBJ1-1 and V is TRBV28, with 8 bases identical to TRBD1. Germline CDR1 reads MDHEN; CDR2 reads SYDVKM. V lost 5 bases to trimming and J lost 8 bases; unmatched junction nucleotides: 10. There are 14 residues in the CDR3.

The rearrangement uses TRBV12-5 and TRBJ1-1, with TRBD1 as a possible D gene (6 bases). The CDR3 loop spans 11 amino acids. Deletions cut 8 bases from V and 6 bases from J, with 10 bases between. Per the germline V gene, CDR1 is LGHNT and CDR2 is FRNRAP. CDR3 sequence: CASTGNAEAFF. In DNA form, the CDR3 reads TGTGCTAGTACAGGGAATGCTGAAGCTTTCTTT.

The rearrangement uses TRBV29-1 and TRBJ2-2; D is perhaps TRBD1 or TRBD2 (5 bases each). Deletions cut 3 bases from V and 6 bases from J, with 11 bases between. CDR3 length equals 13 residues. Per germline, CDR1 SQVTM and CDR2 ANQGSEA. The CDR3 region is CSVDRGRAGELFF. DNA for the CDR3: TGCAGCGTTGATCGGGGACGGGCCGGGGAGCTGTTTTTT.

The gene calls are TRBV29-1 and TRBJ2-3, with a weak D call TRBD1 (5 bases). V lost 2 bases to trimming and J lost 2 bases, with 17 bases between them. This CDR3 spans 16 amino acids. Germline loops: CDR1 SQVTM, CDR2 ANQGSEA. CDR3 bases: TGCAGCGTTGAAAACCTGCCAGGGCCAAACACAGATACGCAGTATTTT. Its protein product is CSVENLPGPNTDTQYF.

This clonotype was seen a handful of times. This chain links TRBV29-1 with TRBJ1-1; 8 bases map to TRBD1. The V gene end was trimmed by 4 bases and the J gene end by 6 bases; junction bases not matched to a gene: 7. Germline V gives CDR1 SQVTM, CDR2 ANQGSEA. The CDR3 is made up of 13 amino acids. The CDR3 is CSVARGQISEAFF. CDR3 DNA: TGCAGCGTTGCCAGGGGGCAAATCTCTGAAGCTTTCTTT.

The CDR3: CASSATGKTADTQYF. CDR3 nucleotide sequence: TGTGCCAGCAGCGCCACAGGGAAAACGGCAGATACGCAGTATTTT. The chain recombines TRBV7-9 with TRBJ2-3; D is perhaps TRBD1 (6 bases). The length of the CDR3 is 15 residues. Trimming removed 5 bases at V and 4 bases at J, with 16 bases between. The germline gives CDR1 SEHNR, CDR2 FQNEAQ (reference sequence).

CDR3 bases: TGTGCCAGCAGCTTAGTGTCAGGCAGCCCCAATGAGCAGTTCTTC. Translation: CASSLVSGSPNEQFF. The V call is TRBV7-9, the J call TRBJ2-1; D is unclear. V lost 1 base, J lost 6 bases, and 13 bases lay in between. The CDR3 totals 15 residues. The germline gives CDR1 SEHNR, CDR2 FQNEAQ (reference sequence). The variable domain in full, completed from reference TRBV7-9 and TRBJ2-1, reads DTGVSQNPRHKITKRGQNVTFRCDPISEHNRLYWYRQTLGQGPEFLTYFQNEAQLEKSRLLSDRFSAERPKGSFSTLEIQRTEQGDSAMYLCASSLVSGSPNEQFFGPGTRLTVL.

There are a few counts of this clonotype. The chain combines TRBV3-1 with TRBJ2-3; D is possibly TRBD1 (5 bases). V was pared by 0 bases and J by 0 bases, with 7 bases between. CDR3 length: 15 amino acids. CDR1 is LGHDT, CDR2 YNNKEL, per germline (reference sequence). The CDR3 bases are TGTGCCAGCAGCCAAGAGGGGCAAAGCACAGATACGCAGTATTTT. Its translation is CASSQEGQSTDTQYF.

This clonotype was observed a handful of times. The rearrangement uses TRBV6-6 and TRBJ1-2; 7 nucleotides line up with TRBD1. The CDR3 is 14 amino acids. Per germline, CDR1 MNHNY and CDR2 SVGAGI (reference sequence). V lost 2 bases, J lost 4 bases, and 4 bases stayed unmatched. Here the CDR3 reads CASSYKGASYGYTF. The CDR3 DNA reads TGTGCCAGCAGTTACAAGGGGGCAAGCTATGGCTACACCTTC.

The genes are TRBV12-3 or TRBV12-4 and TRBJ2-2, with 8 nucleotides matching TRBD1. The CDR3 is 14 amino acids. Trimming cost V 3 bases and J 12 bases; bases outside gene matches: 9. The CDR3 bases are TGTGCCAGCAGTTTTTCCCGACAGGGGCGAAAGCTGTTTTTT. Its protein is CASSFSRQGRKLFF.

This clonotype was seen a handful of times. The V gene is TRBV5-5, the J gene TRBJ2-1; D is uncertain. Germline CDR1 is SGHKS and CDR2 is YYEKEE (reference sequence). The CDR3 spans 11 residues. Trimming stripped 0 bases from V and 15 bases from J, with 10 bases between. In DNA, the CDR3 is TGTGCCAGCAGCTTGGTGGCAAGGTGGTTCTTC. Residues: CASSLVARWFF.

The sample holds a few counts of this clonotype. The rearrangement links TRBV15 to TRBJ1-5; unclear D gene. This CDR3 comprises 17 residues. Trimming removed 1 base at V and 4 bases at J, with 17 bases between. The germline CDR1 and CDR2 sequences are LNHNV and YYDKDF (reference sequence). As DNA, the CDR3 is TGTGCCACCAGCAGAGTCGGCAGTGGCCTCAGTAATCAGCCCCAGCATTTT. This gives the protein CATSRVGSGLSNQPQHF. Variable domain in full (rest from reference TRBV15 and TRBJ1-5): DAMVIQNPRYQVTQFGKPVTLSCSQTLNHNVMYWYQQKSSQAPKLLFHYYDKDFNNEADTPDNFQSRRPNTSFCFLDIRSPGLGDTAMYLCATSRVGSGLSNQPQHFGDGTRLSIL.

On this clonotype: A read error may be the cause here, since a much bigger clone is one base away. This chain links TRBV7-2 with TRBJ2-5; D may be TRBD2 (5 bases). CDR1 and CDR2 from the germline V gene are SGHTA and FQGNSA. This CDR3 has 15 residues. The CDR3 DNA reads as TGTGCCAGCGGATCCACGGGGTCTTTAGTGGAGACCCGGTACTTC. Encoded protein: CASGSTGSLVETRYF.

CDR3 region: CASRGQGAILYEQYV. The CDR3, as DNA: TGTGCCAGCAGGGGTCAGGGGGCGATTCTCTACGAGCAGTACGTC. The chain couples TRBV2 to TRBJ2-7, with 8 bases lining up with TRBD1. The CDR3 has 15 residues. With 6 bases clipped from V and 3 bases from J, the junction kept 10 bases outside the gene matches. The V gene's germline CDR1 is SNHLY and CDR2 FYNNEI.

The gene calls are TRBV5-4 and TRBJ1-4, with 7 bases lining up with TRBD1. Trimming took 4 bases from V and 6 from J; bases not matched to a gene: 6. The CDR3 has 14 amino acids. The germline CDR1 and CDR2 sequences are SGHNT and YYREEE (reference sequence). The DNA for the CDR3 is TGTGCCAGCAGCGTCCAGGGGGTTGATGAAAAACTGTTTTTT. Its translation: CASSVQGVDEKLFF.

V gene TRBV25-1 combines with J gene TRBJ2-1; no definite D call. The germline gives CDR1 MGHDK, CDR2 SYGVNS. V shed 3 bases and J shed 1 base, with 13 bases lying between them. The CDR3 runs 16 residues. For the CDR3, the DNA is TGTGCCAGCAGTGATTTTGGGTTAACTTCCTACAATGAGCAGTTCTTC. Translating gives CASSDFGLTSYNEQFF.

This clonotype has a handful of counts. The chain uses TRBV5-6 and TRBJ1-1; D may be TRBD1 (6 bases). The V gene's germline CDR1 is SGHDT and CDR2 YYEEEE. This CDR3 comprises 12 residues. V was pared by 3 bases and J by 8 bases, with 11 bases between. The CDR3 protein is CASSSDRMEAFF. The CDR3 DNA reads as TGTGCCAGCAGCTCCGACAGGATGGAAGCTTTCTTT. The variable domain in full, completed from reference TRBV5-6 and TRBJ1-1, reads DAGVTQSPTHLIKTRGQQVTLRCSPKSGHDTVSWYQQALGQGPQFIFQYYEEEERQRGNFPDRFSGHQFPNYSSELNVNALLLGDSALYLCASSSDRMEAFFGQGTRLTVV.

This clonotype was recorded many times. In DNA, the CDR3 is TGTGCCAGCAGCTTTTGGGGGGCTAGCTCCCAAGAGACCCAGTACTTC. Protein product: CASSFWGASSQETQYF. V usage is TRBV7-2 and J usage is TRBJ2-5, with D perhaps TRBD1 or TRBD2 (6 bases each). Germline V gene sequence: CDR1 SGHTA, CDR2 FQGNSA. V lost 3 bases to trimming and J lost 1 base, with 15 bases between them. The CDR3 covers 16 residues. The variable domain in full, with the rest retrieved from reference TRBV7-2 and TRBJ2-5, is GAGVSQSPSNKVTEKGKDVELRCDPISGHTALYWYRQSLGQGLEFLIYFQGNSAPDKSGLPSDRFSAERTGGSVSTLTIQRTQQEDSAVYLCASSFWGASSQETQYFGPGTRLLVL.